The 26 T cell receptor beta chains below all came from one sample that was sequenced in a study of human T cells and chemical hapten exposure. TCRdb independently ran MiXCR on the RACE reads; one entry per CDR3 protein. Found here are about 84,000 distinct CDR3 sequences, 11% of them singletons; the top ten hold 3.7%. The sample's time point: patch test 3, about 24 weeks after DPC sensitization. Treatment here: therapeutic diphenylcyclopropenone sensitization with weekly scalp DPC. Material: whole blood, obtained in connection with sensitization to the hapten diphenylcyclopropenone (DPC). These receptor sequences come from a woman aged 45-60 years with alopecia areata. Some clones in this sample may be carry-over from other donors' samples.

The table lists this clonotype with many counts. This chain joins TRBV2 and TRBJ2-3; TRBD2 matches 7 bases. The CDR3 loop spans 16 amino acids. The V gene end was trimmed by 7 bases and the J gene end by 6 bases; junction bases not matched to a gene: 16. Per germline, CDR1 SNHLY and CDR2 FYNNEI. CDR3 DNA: TGTGCCAGCACCACCCAGCTAGCGGCCGTGGGGGATACGCAGTATTTT. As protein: CASTTQLAAVGDTQYF.

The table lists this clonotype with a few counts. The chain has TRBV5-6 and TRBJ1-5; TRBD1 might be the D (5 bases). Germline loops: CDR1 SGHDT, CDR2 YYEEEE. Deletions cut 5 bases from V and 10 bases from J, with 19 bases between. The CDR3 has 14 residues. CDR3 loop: CASSSGTLPVPQHF. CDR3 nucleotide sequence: TGTGCCAGCAGTTCCGGGACGCTCCCTGTCCCCCAGCATTTT.

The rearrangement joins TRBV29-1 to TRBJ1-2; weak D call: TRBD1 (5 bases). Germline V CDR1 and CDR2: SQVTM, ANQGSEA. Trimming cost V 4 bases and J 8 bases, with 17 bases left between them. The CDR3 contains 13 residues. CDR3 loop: CSVVGGRNEGYTF. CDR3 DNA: TGCAGCGTTGTGGGGGGAAGGAATGAAGGCTACACCTTC.

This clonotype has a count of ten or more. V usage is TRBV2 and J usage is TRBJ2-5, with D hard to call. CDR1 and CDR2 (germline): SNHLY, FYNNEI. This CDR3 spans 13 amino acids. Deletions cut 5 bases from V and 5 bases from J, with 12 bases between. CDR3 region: CASSLISEETQYF. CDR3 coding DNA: TGTGCCAGCAGTCTAATATCGGAGGAGACCCAGTACTTC.

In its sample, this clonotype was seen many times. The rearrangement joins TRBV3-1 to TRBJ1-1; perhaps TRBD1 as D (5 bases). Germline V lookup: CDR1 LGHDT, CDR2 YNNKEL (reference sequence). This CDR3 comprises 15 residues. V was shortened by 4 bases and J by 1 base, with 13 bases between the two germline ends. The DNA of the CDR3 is TGTGCCAGCAGCCTCCGAATGACAGCGAACACTGAAGCTTTCTTT. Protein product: CASSLRMTANTEAFF.

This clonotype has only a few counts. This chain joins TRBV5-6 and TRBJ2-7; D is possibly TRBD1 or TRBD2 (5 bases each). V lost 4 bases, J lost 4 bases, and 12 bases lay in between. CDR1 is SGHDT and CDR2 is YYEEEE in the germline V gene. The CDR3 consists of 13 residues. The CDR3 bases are TGTGCCAGCAGCCCCGAGGGGCTGTACGAGCAGTACTTC. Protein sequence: CASSPEGLYEQYF.

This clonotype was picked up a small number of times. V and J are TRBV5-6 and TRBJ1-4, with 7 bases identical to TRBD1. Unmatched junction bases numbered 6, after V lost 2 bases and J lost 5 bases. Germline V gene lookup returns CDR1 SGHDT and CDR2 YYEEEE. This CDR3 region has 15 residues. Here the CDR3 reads CASSFTGAANEKLFF. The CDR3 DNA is TGTGCCAGCAGCTTCACAGGGGCCGCGAATGAAAAACTGTTTTTT. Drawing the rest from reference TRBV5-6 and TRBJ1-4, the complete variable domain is DAGVTQSPTHLIKTRGQQVTLRCSPKSGHDTVSWYQQALGQGPQFIFQYYEEEERQRGNFPDRFSGHQFPNYSSELNVNALLLGDSALYLCASSFTGAANEKLFFGSGTQLSVL.

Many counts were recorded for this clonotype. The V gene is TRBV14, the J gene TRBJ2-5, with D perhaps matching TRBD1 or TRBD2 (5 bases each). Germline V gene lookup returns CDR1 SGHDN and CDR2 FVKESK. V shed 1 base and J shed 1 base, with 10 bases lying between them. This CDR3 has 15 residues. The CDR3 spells CASSQGVGTQETQYF. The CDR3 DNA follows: TGTGCCAGCAGCCAAGGGGTAGGGACCCAAGAGACCCAGTACTTC.

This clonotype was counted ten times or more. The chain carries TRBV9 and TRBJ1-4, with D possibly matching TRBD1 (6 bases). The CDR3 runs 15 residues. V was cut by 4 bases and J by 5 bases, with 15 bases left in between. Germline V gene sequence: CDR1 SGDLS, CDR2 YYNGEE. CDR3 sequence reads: CASSPPGGPNEKLFF. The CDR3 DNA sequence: TGTGCCAGCAGCCCTCCCGGGGGGCCGAATGAAAAACTGTTTTTT.

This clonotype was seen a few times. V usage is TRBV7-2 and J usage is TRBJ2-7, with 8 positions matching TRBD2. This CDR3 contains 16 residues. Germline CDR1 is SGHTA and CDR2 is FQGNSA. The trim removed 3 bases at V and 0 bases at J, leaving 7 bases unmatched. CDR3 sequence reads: CASSFTRLARSYEQYF. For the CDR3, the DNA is TGTGCCAGCAGCTTTACTAGACTAGCGCGCTCCTACGAGCAGTACTTC. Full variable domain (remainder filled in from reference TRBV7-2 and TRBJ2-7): GAGVSQSPSNKVTEKGKDVELRCDPISGHTALYWYRQSLGQGLEFLIYFQGNSAPDKSGLPSDRFSAERTGGSVSTLTIQRTQQEDSAVYLCASSFTRLARSYEQYFGPGTRLTVT.

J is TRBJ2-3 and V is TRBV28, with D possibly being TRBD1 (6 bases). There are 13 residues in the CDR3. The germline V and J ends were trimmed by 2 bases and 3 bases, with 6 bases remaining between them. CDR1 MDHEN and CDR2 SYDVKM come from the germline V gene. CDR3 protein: CASSLQGTDTQYF. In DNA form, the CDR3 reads TGTGCCAGCAGTTTACAGGGGACAGATACGCAGTATTTT.

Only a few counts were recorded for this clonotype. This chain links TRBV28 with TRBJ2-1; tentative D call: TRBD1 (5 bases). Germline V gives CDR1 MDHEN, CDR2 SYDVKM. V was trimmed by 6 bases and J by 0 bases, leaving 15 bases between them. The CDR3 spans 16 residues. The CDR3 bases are TGTGCCAGCAGGCCCAGGACACCCCGCTCCTACAATGAGCAGTTCTTC. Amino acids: CASRPRTPRSYNEQFF.

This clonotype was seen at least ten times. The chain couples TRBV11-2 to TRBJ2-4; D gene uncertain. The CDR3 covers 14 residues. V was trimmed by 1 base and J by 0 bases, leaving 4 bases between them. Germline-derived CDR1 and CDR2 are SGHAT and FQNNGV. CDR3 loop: CASSLGGAKNIQYF. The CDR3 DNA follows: TGTGCCAGCAGCTTAGGGGGAGCCAAAAACATTCAGTACTTC.

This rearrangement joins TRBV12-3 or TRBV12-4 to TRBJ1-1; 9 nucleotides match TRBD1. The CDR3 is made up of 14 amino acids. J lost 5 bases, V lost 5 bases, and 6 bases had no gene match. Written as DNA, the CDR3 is TGTGCCAGCAGTGTTACAGGGGGCCTGACTGAAGCTTTCTTT. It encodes CASSVTGGLTEAFF.

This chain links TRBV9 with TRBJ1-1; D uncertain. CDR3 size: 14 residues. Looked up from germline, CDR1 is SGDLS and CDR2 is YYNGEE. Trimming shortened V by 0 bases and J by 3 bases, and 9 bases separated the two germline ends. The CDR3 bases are TGTGCCAGCAGCGTAGAAGAAAGGGACACTGAAGCTTTCTTT. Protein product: CASSVEERDTEAFF.

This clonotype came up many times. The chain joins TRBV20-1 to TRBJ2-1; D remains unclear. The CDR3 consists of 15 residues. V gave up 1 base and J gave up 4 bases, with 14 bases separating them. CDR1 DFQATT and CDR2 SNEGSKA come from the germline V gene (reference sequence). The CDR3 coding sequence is TGCAGTGCTAGAGTTGGCAATTCAGAGTACAATGAGCAGTTCTTC. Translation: CSARVGNSEYNEQFF.

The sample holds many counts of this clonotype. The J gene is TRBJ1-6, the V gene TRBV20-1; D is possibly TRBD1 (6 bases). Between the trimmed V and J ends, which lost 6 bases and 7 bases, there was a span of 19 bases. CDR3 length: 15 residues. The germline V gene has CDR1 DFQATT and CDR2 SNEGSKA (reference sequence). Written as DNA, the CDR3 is TGCAGTGCCCTGGACAGCTCCGGACCCAATTCACCCCTCCACTTT. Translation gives CSALDSSGPNSPLHF.

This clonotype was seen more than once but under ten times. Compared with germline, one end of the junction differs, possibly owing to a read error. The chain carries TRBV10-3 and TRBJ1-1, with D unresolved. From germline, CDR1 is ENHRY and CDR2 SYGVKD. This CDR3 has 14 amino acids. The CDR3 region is CAISESAGNTEVFF. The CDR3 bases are TGTGCCATCAGTGAGTCGGCGGGGAACACTGAAGTTTTCTTT.

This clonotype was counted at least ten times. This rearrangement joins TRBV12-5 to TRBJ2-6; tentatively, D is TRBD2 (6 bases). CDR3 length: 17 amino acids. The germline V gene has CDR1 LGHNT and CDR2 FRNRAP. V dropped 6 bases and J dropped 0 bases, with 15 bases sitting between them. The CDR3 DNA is TGTGCTAGTGGAAGAAAGGGGCGGGGCTCTGGGGCCAACGTCCTGACTTTC. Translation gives CASGRKGRGSGANVLTF.

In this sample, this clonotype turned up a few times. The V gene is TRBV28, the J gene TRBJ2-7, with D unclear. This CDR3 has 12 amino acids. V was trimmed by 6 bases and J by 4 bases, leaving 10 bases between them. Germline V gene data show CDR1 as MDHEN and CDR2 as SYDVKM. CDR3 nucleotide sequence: TGTGCCAGCAGCTCTGACATATACGAGCAGTACTTC. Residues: CASSSDIYEQYF.

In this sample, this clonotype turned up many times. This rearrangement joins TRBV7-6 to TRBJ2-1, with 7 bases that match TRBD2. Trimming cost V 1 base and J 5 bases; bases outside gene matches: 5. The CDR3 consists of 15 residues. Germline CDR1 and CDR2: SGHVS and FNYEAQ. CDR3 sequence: CASSLGGRADNEQFF. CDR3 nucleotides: TGTGCCAGCAGCTTAGGAGGGAGGGCAGACAATGAGCAGTTCTTC.

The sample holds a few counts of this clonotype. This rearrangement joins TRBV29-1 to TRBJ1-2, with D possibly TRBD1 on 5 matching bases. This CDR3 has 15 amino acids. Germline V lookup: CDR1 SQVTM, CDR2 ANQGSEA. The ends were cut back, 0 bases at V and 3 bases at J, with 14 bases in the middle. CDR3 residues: CSVEEGRAGHYGYTF. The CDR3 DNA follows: TGCAGCGTTGAAGAGGGGCGGGCAGGGCACTATGGCTACACCTTC.

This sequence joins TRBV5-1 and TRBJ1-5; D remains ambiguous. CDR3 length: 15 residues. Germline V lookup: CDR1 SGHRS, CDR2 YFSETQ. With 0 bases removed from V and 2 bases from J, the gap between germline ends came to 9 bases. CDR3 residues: CASSLDGNGNQPQHF. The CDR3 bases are TGCGCCAGCAGCTTGGACGGGAATGGCAATCAGCCCCAGCATTTT. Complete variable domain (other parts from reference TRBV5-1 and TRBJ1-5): KAGVTQTPRYLIKTRGQQVTLSCSPISGHRSVSWYQQTPGQGLQFLFEYFSETQRNKGNFPGRFSGRQFSNSRSEMNVSTLELGDSALYLCASSLDGNGNQPQHFGDGTRLSIL.

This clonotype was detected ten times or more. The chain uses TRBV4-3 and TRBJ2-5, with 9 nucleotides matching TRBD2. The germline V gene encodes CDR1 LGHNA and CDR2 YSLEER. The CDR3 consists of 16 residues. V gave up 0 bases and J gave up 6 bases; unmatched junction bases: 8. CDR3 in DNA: TGCGCCAGCAGCCAAGACGAAATAGCGGGAGTAAAGACCCAGTACTTC. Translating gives CASSQDEIAGVKTQYF.

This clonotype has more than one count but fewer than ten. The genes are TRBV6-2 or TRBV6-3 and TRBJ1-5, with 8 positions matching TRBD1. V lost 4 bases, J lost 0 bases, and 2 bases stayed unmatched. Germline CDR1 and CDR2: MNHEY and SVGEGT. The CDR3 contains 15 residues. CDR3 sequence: CASSSDRGSNQPQHF. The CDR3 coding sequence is TGTGCCAGCAGTTCCGACAGGGGTAGCAATCAGCCCCAGCATTTT.

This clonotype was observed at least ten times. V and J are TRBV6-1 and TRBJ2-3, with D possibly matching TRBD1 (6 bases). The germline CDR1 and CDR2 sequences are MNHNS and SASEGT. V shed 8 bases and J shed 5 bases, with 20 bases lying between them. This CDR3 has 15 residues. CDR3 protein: CASRSWPGAGDTQYF. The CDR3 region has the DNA TGTGCCAGCCGTTCCTGGCCAGGGGCGGGAGATACGCAGTATTTT.